This T cell receptor (beta chain) is from a study of CXCR3-negative and CXCR3-positive naive CD8 T cells. Germline CDR1 LNHNV, CDR2 YYDKDF (reference sequence). CDR3 length: 16 amino acids. UMI-labeled 5' RACE TRB cDNA libraries were prepared from the cells. Reanalyzing the 5' RACE reads, TCRdb keeps one entry per CDR3 protein, without DNA. The table for this sample gives 100,000 to 150,000 distinct CDR3 sequences. Input material: naive CXCR3- CD8+ T cells from blood. Subset of the sample: CD45RO-CCR7+CD27+CD95- naive CD8+ T cells lacking CXCR3 (TNR3-). The chain recombines TRBV15 with TRBJ2-1; the D call from TCRdb, TRBD2, cannot be confirmed without DNA. This TCR came from a human donor in good health. Some clones in this sample may be carry-over from other donors' samples. The CDR3 here is CATSRATSGRRDEQFF.